The clone carrying this T cell receptor beta chain has just a few counts. Its antigen is unidentified. The sample is drawn from a study of T cell repertoires in cytomegalovirus infection. The CDR3 consists of 15 residues. Between the trimmed V and J ends, which lost 9 bases and 2 bases, there was a span of 17 bases. In TCRdb, the reads were re-called with MiXCR into one record per CDR3 protein. The sample lists some 350,000 distinct CDR3 sequences, about a third occurring once. The sequences come from cultured PBMCs, collected from culture after CMV antigen stimulation. The sequence derives from a human donor in good health (CMV status not recorded). Some clones in this sample may be carry-over from other donors' samples. The rearrangement links TRBV12-3 or TRBV12-4 to TRBJ1-5, with D perhaps TRBD1 (5 bases). The CDR3 coding sequence is TGTGCCAGTAGCCCAGGGTTTGGGGGCAATCAGCCCCAGCATTTT. Its protein product is CASSPGFGGNQPQHF.